This T cell receptor beta chain was captured by sequencing in a study of shared clonotypes between healthy human individuals. As regards this clone: One junction end disagrees with the germline gene, perhaps due to a read error.

Assay used: immunoSEQ multiplex PCR; TCRdb lists only in-frame clones, some missing. The sample has 2 million to 3 million clones, 80% to 95% seen once. CDR1 and CDR2 from the germline V gene are GTSNPN and SVGIG (reference sequence). The CDR3 consists of 11 residues. This chain uses TRBV30 with TRBJ1-2; D unresolved. Sequencing was performed on naive CD4+ T cells from PBMCs. Subset given: CD45RA+ positively selected. This sequence originates from a man between 18 and 35 years old in good health. Some clones in this sample may be carry-over from other donors' samples. The CDR3: CAWSAAGGMSF. The CDR3 coding sequence is TGTGCCTGGAGTGCTGCGGGAGGGATGTCCTTC. Supplemented by reference TRBV30 and TRBJ1-2, the full variable domain reads SQTIHQWPATLVQPVGSPLSLECTVEGTSNPNLYWYRQAAGRGLQLLFYSVGIGQISSEVPQNLSASRPQDRQFILSSKKLLLSDSGFYLCAWSAAGGMSFGSGTRLTVV.